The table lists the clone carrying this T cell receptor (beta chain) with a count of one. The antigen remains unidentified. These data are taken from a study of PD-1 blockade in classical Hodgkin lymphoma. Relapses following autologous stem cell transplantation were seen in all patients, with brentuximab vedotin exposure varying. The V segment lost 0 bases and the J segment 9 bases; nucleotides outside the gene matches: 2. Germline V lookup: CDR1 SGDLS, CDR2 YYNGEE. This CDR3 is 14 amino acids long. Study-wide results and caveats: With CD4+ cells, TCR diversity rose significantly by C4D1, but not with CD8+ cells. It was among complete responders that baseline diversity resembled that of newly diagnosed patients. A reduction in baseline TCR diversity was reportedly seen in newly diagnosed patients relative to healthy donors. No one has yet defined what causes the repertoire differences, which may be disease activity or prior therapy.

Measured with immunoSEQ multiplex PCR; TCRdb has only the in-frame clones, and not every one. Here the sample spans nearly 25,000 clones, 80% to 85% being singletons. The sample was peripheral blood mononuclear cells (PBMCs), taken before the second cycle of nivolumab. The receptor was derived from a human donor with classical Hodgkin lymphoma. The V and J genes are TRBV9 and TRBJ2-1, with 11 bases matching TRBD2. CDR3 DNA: TGTGCCAGCAGCGTAGGTCTAGCGGGGGGTGAGCAGTTCTTC. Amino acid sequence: CASSVGLAGGEQFF. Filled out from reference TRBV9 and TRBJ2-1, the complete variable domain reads DSGVTQTPKHLITATGQRVTLRCSPRSGDLSVYWYQQSLDQGLQFLIQYYNGEERAKGNILERFSAQQFPDLHSELNLSSLELGDSALYFCASSVGLAGGEQFFGPGTRLTVL.